This T cell receptor (beta chain) was found in a study of T cell changes during pregnancy in multiple sclerosis. TCRdb keeps only in-frame clones here, not all; method: immunoSEQ multiplex PCR. This sample has about 31,000 clones, with about nine tenths found just once. The trim removed 4 bases at V and 2 bases at J, leaving 5 bases unmatched. The CDR3 contains 14 residues. The germline gives CDR1 SEHNR, CDR2 FQNEAQ (reference sequence). The TCR originated in a female donor with multiple sclerosis, enrolled in a pregnancy study. Sample: CD8+ T cells from peripheral blood mononuclear cells, taken before pregnancy. This rearrangement joins TRBV7-9 to TRBJ2-7, with 7 bases fitting TRBD1. CDR3 residues: CASSSRDSPYEQYF. DNA of the CDR3: TGTGCCAGCAGCTCCCGGGACAGCCCCTACGAGCAGTACTTC. The full variable domain, its missing parts supplied by reference TRBV7-9 and TRBJ2-7, is DTGVSQNPRHKITKRGQNVTFRCDPISEHNRLYWYRQTLGQGPEFLTYFQNEAQLEKSRLLSDRFSAERPKGSFSTLEIQRTEQGDSAMYLCASSSRDSPYEQYFGPGTRLTVT.